One sample yielded the 23 T cell receptor beta chains listed below, sequenced in a study of cytomegalovirus exposure and HLA in healthy donors. Primers included in the PCR were 60 Vbeta and 13 Jbeta primers. The repertoire was sequenced with immunoSEQ multiplex PCR; TCRdb's copy has only in-frame clones and lacks some. The sample contains 150,000 to 200,000 clones, around two thirds of which appear only once. Sequenced input: PBMCs. The source of these receptors is a middle-aged man in good health and CMV-seronegative.

The V gene is TRBV7-8, the J gene TRBJ1-4; 7 bases fit TRBD1. Unmatched junction bases numbered 15, after V lost 3 bases and J lost 8 bases. The germline gives CDR1 SGHVS, CDR2 FQNEAQ. The CDR3 consists of 17 residues. CDR3 nucleotide sequence: TGTGCCAGCAGCTTCGACAGGGTTCGGGCCCGGGGGGAAAAACTGTTTTTT. Protein product: CASSFDRVRARGEKLFF.

The chain links TRBV19 to TRBJ2-3; 9 bases fit TRBD1. The CDR3 sequence is 18 residues long. The junction had 15 bases not matched to a gene; V was cut back by 6 bases and J by 2 bases. CDR1 is LNHDA and CDR2 is SQIVND in the germline V gene (reference sequence). This CDR3 is CASRARILGQGHTDTQYF. CDR3 DNA sequence: TGTGCCAGTAGGGCCAGAATCTTGGGACAGGGCCACACAGATACGCAGTATTTT.

This clone was picked up one time. The rearrangement uses TRBV7-6 and TRBJ2-5; no reliable D call. The J call may be mistaken, given a closer DNA end match to TRBJ2-7. Germline V CDR1 and CDR2: SGHVS, FNYEAQ. This CDR3 has 14 amino acids. The CDR3 coding sequence is TGTGCCAGCAGCTTAGAAAGGAGTAGTACCGAGCAGTACTTC. Protein product: CASSLERSSTEQYF.

Only a few counts were recorded for this clone. At one end, the junction sequence differs from germline, possibly due to a read error. The chain carries TRBV7-7 and TRBJ2-1, with 9 bases identical to TRBD2. The CDR3 spans 16 residues. The germline CDR1 and CDR2 sequences are SSHAT and FNYEAQ (reference sequence). DNA for the CDR3: TGTGCTAGCAGCCCTTATAGCGGGAGTTCTACCAATGAGCAGTTCTTC. It encodes CASSPYSGSSTNEQFF.

The rearrangement uses TRBV11-1 and TRBJ2-3; maybe TRBD1 (7 bases). Germline lookup yields CDR1 SGHAT and CDR2 FQDESV (reference sequence). The CDR3 extends over 13 amino acids. Trimming left V 7 bases short and J 6 bases short, with 14 bases between. The CDR3 nucleotides read TGTGCCAGCACCCGACAGGGACTGGATACGCAGTATTTT. Its translation is CASTRQGLDTQYF.

V and J are TRBV5-6 and TRBJ1-5, with TRBD1 matching 8 bases. This CDR3 has 19 residues. V was pared by 0 bases and J by 3 bases, with 14 bases of the junction left unmatched. Germline V lookup: CDR1 SGHDT, CDR2 YYEEEE. The CDR3 DNA is TGTGCCAGCAGCTTGGTGGGTCTCGCGGACAGGGAAGCCAATCAGCCCCAGCATTTT. Residues: CASSLVGLADREANQPQHF.

The rearrangement uses TRBV2 and TRBJ2-2, with D possibly being TRBD1 (5 bases). The V gene's germline CDR1 is SNHLY and CDR2 FYNNEI. Between the trimmed V and J ends, which lost 8 bases and 4 bases, there was a span of 17 bases. The CDR3 covers 15 residues. This CDR3 reads CASQKGWVGTGELFF. For the CDR3, the DNA is TGTGCCAGCCAGAAGGGGTGGGTGGGCACCGGGGAGCTGTTTTTT.

The chain couples TRBV4-2 to TRBJ2-1; 12 positions agree with TRBD2. Germline V lookup: CDR1 LGHNA, CDR2 YNFKEQ. The CDR3 sequence is 16 residues long. V lost 1 base and J lost 10; bases outside the gene matches: 8. The CDR3: CASSQGEASGRAEQFF. DNA for the CDR3: TGTGCCAGCAGCCAAGGCGAGGCTAGCGGGAGGGCCGAGCAGTTCTTC.

The V call is TRBV9, the J call TRBJ2-5; 7 bases fit TRBD2. The CDR3 has 17 residues. Germline CDR1 SGDLS, CDR2 YYNGEE. V gave up 0 bases and J gave up 4 bases; unmatched junction bases: 12. CDR3 amino acids: CASSVGGFGGVGETQYF. The CDR3 nucleotides are TGTGCCAGCAGCGTAGGGGGTTTTGGGGGGGTGGGAGAGACCCAGTACTTC.

This chain uses TRBV28 with TRBJ1-2; D remains unclear. Deletions cut 4 bases from V and 4 bases from J, with 4 bases between. CDR3 size: 11 residues. CDR1 MDHEN and CDR2 SYDVKM come from the germline V gene. The chain's CDR3 is CASSYSYGYTF. In DNA form, the CDR3 reads TGTGCCAGCAGTTATAGCTATGGCTACACCTTC.

The chain has TRBV28 and TRBJ2-1; 8 bases line up with TRBD1. The CDR3 sequence is 15 residues long. CDR1 MDHEN and CDR2 SYDVKM come from the germline V gene. Losses at the gene ends were 7 bases for V and 0 bases for J; bases not matched to a gene: 5. For the CDR3, the DNA is TGTGCCAGCACGGGACAGGCCAACTCCTACAATGAGCAGTTCTTC. This sequence encodes CASTGQANSYNEQFF.

The chain has TRBV10-3 and TRBJ2-3; TRBD1 matches at 7 bases. V shed 4 bases, J shed 0 bases, and the junction held 4 bases outside the gene matches. This CDR3 is 15 amino acids long. Germline V gene sequence: CDR1 ENHRY, CDR2 SYGVKD. The CDR3 reads CAISVEGASTDTQYF. The CDR3 DNA reads TGTGCCATCAGTGTAGAGGGGGCCAGCACAGATACGCAGTATTTT.

This clone appeared a few times. V is TRBV9 and J is TRBJ1-6, with D perhaps matching TRBD1 (6 bases). Germline V gene data show CDR1 as SGDLS and CDR2 as YYNGEE. Trimming cost V 6 bases and J 9 bases, with 16 bases left between them. The CDR3 covers 14 residues. CDR3 in amino acids: CASTPRQDGSPLHF. The CDR3 nucleotides are TGTGCCAGCACCCCTCGACAGGACGGTTCACCCCTCCACTTT.

Details on this clone: Its ends do not fully match the called genes, so a read error is possible. This chain links TRBV2 with TRBJ2-3; 13 bases match TRBD2. CDR3 length equals 16 residues. The germline CDR1 and CDR2 sequences are SNHLY and FYNNEI. DNA of the CDR3: TGTGCCAGCAGAGAAGGACTAGCGGGAGAGGTAGATACGCAGTATTTT. As protein: CASREGLAGEVDTQYF.

The chain has TRBV25-1 and TRBJ1-1; perhaps TRBD1 as D (6 bases). The germline CDR1 and CDR2 sequences are MGHDK and SYGVNS. The CDR3 extends over 13 amino acids. V was pared by 6 bases and J by 3 bases, with 11 bases between. In nucleotides, the CDR3 is TGTGCCAGCAGCTCGACAGGATACACTGAAGCTTTCTTT. It is translated as CASSSTGYTEAFF. Looking up the rest from reference TRBV25-1 and TRBJ1-1 gives the full variable domain: EADIYQTPRYLVIGTGKKITLECSQTMGHDKMYWYQQDPGMELHLIHYSYGVNSTEKGDLSSESTVSRIRTEHFPLTLESARPSHTSQYLCASSSTGYTEAFFGQGTRLTVV.

J is TRBJ2-3 and V is TRBV7-2; D is unresolved. The CDR3 has 14 residues. V gave up 0 bases and J gave up 0 bases, with 4 bases separating them. The germline gives CDR1 SGHTA, CDR2 FQGNSA. In DNA form, the CDR3 reads TGTGCCAGCAGCTTAGCCGGGAGCACAGATACGCAGTATTTT. Its translation: CASSLAGSTDTQYF.

The V call is TRBV6-5, the J call TRBJ1-2; D possibly corresponds to TRBD1 (5 bases). Germline V gene data show CDR1 as MNHEY and CDR2 as SVGAGI. V was clipped by 6 bases and J by 0 bases, with 14 bases between them. The CDR3 covers 15 residues. For the CDR3, the DNA is TGTGCCAGCAGGCGGATACAGGAGCCTAACTATGGCTACACCTTC. Translating gives CASRRIQEPNYGYTF.

The chain links TRBV2 to TRBJ1-5; perhaps TRBD1 as D (5 bases). The germline V gene has CDR1 SNHLY and CDR2 FYNNEI. V gave up 8 bases and J gave up 5 bases, with 13 bases separating them. CDR3 size: 13 residues. As DNA, the CDR3 is TGTGCCAGCGTGGGCCAGGGTGATCAGCCCCAGCATTTT. Translated: CASVGQGDQPQHF.

This clone came up a few times. The chain recombines TRBV16 with TRBJ2-5; D is perhaps TRBD1 (6 bases). Germline CDR1 reads KGHSY; CDR2 reads FQNENV. Trimming took off 4 bases at V and 2 bases at J, with 20 bases between the two ends. The CDR3 is made up of 17 amino acids. In nucleotides, the CDR3 is TGTGCCAGCAGCCGAGGACAGATTCGGGACGCTCAAGAGACCCAGTACTTC. Residues: CASSRGQIRDAQETQYF.

This clone was counted a single time. V gene TRBV6-5 combines with J gene TRBJ1-1; D unresolved. This CDR3 spans 14 amino acids. In germline, CDR1 is MNHEY, CDR2 SVGAGI. Trimming cost V 0 bases and J 1 base, with 6 bases left between them. CDR3: CASSYSNGNTEAFF. For the CDR3, the DNA is TGTGCCAGCAGTTACTCCAACGGGAACACTGAAGCTTTCTTT.

The sample holds one count of this clone. The rearrangement joins TRBV25-1 to TRBJ2-1; perhaps TRBD2 as D (6 bases). The CDR3 covers 13 residues. Germline V gene sequence: CDR1 MGHDK, CDR2 SYGVNS. V was trimmed by 7 bases and J by 3 bases, leaving 10 bases between them. The CDR3 DNA is TGTGCCAGCAAGGCGGGAATCTACAATGAGCAGTTCTTC. It codes for CASKAGIYNEQFF.

The count of this clone is one. The chain joins TRBV19 to TRBJ2-1; tentative D call: TRBD1 (5 bases). Germline V gene data show CDR1 as LNHDA and CDR2 as SQIVND (reference sequence). Trimming took 11 bases from V and 0 from J, leaving 14 bases between them. This CDR3 spans 14 amino acids. CDR3 DNA: TGTGCCTACGGTAGGGGAAGCTCCTACAATGAGCAGTTCTTC. Protein sequence: CAYGRGSSYNEQFF.

V gene TRBV29-1 combines with J gene TRBJ2-5, with D possibly TRBD1 on 5 matching bases. V lost 7 bases to trimming and J lost 3 bases, with 9 bases between them. CDR3 size: 11 residues. Germline V CDR1 and CDR2: SQVTM, ANQGSEA. CDR3 bases: TGCAGCGGGCAGGGTGAAGAGACCCAGTACTTC. Translated, it gives CSGQGEETQYF.